This T cell receptor beta chain was captured in a study of Ad26.COV2.S vaccination and SARS-CoV-2 variants. Across the study: The study gave Ad26.COV2.S intramuscularly, once or twice 56 days apart.

The study, taken as a whole, reports: Substantial breadth in spike-specific CD8+ and CD4+ T cell responses was reportedly seen after vaccination.

Details on this clone: What it binds is not known.

Treatment indicated: some 19 received Ad26.COV2.S at low or high dose, single or two shots; several received placebo; per-sample allocation not given. Samples analyzed were those drawn on day 63 after the first vaccine or placebo injection. Repertoires were generated with immunoSEQ multiplex PCR, while TCRdb's copy carries only in-frame clones and drops some. This sample has fewer than 500,000 clones, with 90% found just once. V lost 2 bases to trimming and J lost 5 bases, with 15 bases between them. Germline values: CDR1 MGHRA, CDR2 YSYEKL. The CDR3 loop spans 15 amino acids. The clonotype originates from a person aged 18-65 years who received the Ad26.COV2.S COVID-19 vaccine or a placebo. The chain couples TRBV4-1 to TRBJ1-2; weak D call: TRBD1 (5 bases). This material consisted of peripheral blood, taken in a trial of Ad26.COV2.S vaccine versus placebo. The CDR3 DNA sequence: TGCGCCAGCAGCCAAATCTTGGGGGTTCCTTATGGCTACACCTTC. Its translation: CASSQILGVPYGYTF.